The clone carrying this T cell receptor (beta chain) has a handful of counts. Its antigen is not identified. This sample was included in a study of vaccination effects on CD4 cells after COVID-19. Study context: All participants had two doses of either the BNT162b2 or mRNA-1273 vaccine.

Profiling relied on immunoSEQ multiplex PCR, and the TCRdb table lists in-frame clones only, not all of them. Here the sample spans tens of thousands of clones, around 77% being singletons. Using viral peptide pools, the ViraFEST assay grew out antigen-specific CD4+ T cells prior to sequencing. Subsequent to a culture period of more than 9 days, CD4+ T cells were isolated. Absence of prior SARS-CoV-2 infection characterized the vaccine recipients, who showed negative nucleocapsid antibodies. In culture with roughly 10 IU/ml IL-2 and about 10 ug/ml peptides, PBMC were grown at around 1.8 million per well. Both day 3 and day 7 saw half the medium replaced with IL-2 medium. Notes on the study in general: Infection- and vaccine-induced clones contracted markedly late after vaccination.

Specimen: CD4+ T cells from PBMCs cultured with HCoV-NL63 spike peptides, collected before COVID-19 vaccination. The sequence was collected from a human donor who received a COVID-19 vaccine.

CDR3 amino acids: CASSSTGQVNTGELFF. For the CDR3, the DNA is TGTGCCAGCTCATCTACGGGACAGGTGAACACCGGGGAGCTGTTTTTT. The V gene is TRBV18, the J gene TRBJ2-2; 8 bases line up with TRBD1. V gave up 5 bases and J gave up 1 base; unmatched junction bases: 6. CDR1 is KGHSH, CDR2 LQKENI, per germline. This CDR3 spans 16 amino acids.